This T cell receptor beta chain was sequenced for a study of monozygotic twins with inflammatory bowel disease. For each CDR3 protein, TCRdb gives one entry from its re-call of the 5' RACE reads, without DNA. The sample data list approximately 400,000 distinct CDR3 sequences. For this clonotype: Its antigen is still unknown.

Germline V lookup: CDR1 DFQATT, CDR2 SNEGSKA (reference sequence). This CDR3 is built from 14 residues. Findings and limits, study-wide: Lower sharing of clonotypes with other individuals was seen in IBD patients than in healthy twins. This was most marked in patients showing signs of disease activity.

This clonotype originated in a human donor with ulcerative colitis or Crohn's disease, or a healthy co-twin of an affected twin (not recorded which). The chain carries TRBV20-1 and TRBJ1-5; no DNA is available, so the TRBD1 call from TCRdb remains unchecked. Sequenced input: blood. CDR3 amino acids: CSASRGPPNQPQHF.